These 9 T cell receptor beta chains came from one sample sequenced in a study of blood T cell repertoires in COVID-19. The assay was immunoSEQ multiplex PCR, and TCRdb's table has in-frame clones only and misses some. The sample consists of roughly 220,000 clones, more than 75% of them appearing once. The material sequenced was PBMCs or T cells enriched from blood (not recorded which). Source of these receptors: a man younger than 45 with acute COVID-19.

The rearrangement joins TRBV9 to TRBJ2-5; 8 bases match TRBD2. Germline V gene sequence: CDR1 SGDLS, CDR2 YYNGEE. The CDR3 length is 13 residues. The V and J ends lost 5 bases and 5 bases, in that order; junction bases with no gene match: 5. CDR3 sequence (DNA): TGTGCCAGCAGTCGGACTAGCTTGGAGACCCAGTACTTC. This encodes CASSRTSLETQYF.

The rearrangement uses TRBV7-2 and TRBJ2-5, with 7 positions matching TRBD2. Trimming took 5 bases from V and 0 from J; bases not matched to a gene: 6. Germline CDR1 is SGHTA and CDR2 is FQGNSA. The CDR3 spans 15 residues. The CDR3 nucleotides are TGTGCCAGCAGCCCGGGACTAAGGAACCAAGAGACCCAGTACTTC. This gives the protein CASSPGLRNQETQYF.

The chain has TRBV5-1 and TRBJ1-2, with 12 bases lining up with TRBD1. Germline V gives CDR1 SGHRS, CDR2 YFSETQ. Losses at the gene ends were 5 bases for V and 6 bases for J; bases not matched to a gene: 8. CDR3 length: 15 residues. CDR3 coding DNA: TGCGCCAGCAGTTGGACCGGGACAGGGGGCGATGGCTACACCTTC. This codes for CASSWTGTGGDGYTF.

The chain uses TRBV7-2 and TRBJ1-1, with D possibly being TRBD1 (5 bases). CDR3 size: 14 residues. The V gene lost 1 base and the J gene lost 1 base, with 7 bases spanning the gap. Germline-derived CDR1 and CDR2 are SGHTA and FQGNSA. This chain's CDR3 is CASSLVGQNTEAFF. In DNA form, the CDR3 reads TGTGCCAGCAGCTTAGTGGGGCAGAACACTGAAGCTTTCTTT.

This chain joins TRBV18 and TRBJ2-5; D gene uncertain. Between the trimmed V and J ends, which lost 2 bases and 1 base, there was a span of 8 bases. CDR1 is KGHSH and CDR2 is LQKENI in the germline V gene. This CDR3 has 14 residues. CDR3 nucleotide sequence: TGTGCCAGCTCACCAAGCTACAGCCAAGAGACCCAGTACTTC. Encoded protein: CASSPSYSQETQYF.

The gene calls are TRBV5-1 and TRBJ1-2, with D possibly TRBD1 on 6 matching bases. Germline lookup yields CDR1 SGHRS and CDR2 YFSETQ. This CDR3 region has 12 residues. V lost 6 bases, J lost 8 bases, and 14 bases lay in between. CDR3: CASTNDQGGYTF. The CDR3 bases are TGCGCCAGCACCAATGACCAGGGGGGCTACACCTTC.

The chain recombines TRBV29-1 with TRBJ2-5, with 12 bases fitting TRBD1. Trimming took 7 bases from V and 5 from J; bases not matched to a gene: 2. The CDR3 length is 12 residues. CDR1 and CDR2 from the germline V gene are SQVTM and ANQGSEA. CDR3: CSAGTGGETQYF. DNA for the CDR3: TGCAGCGCCGGGACAGGGGGCGAGACCCAGTACTTC.

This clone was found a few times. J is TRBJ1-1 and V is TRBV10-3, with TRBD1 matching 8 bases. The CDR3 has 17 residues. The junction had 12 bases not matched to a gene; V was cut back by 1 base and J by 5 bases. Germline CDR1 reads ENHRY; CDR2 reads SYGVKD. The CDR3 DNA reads TGTGCCATCAGTGAGTTATCGGGGACAGGAAGGAGGACTGAAGCTTTCTTT. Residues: CAISELSGTGRRTEAFF.

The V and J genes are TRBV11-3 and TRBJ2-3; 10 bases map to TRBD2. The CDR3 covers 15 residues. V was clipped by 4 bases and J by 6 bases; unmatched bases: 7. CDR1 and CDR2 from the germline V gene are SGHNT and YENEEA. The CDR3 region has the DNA TGTGCCAGCAGCTCCTCTAGCGGGGGCAGGGATACGCAGTATTTT. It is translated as CASSSSSGGRDTQYF. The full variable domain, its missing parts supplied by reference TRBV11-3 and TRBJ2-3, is EAGVVQSPRYKIIEKKQPVAFWCNPISGHNTLYWYLQNLGQGPELLIRYENEEAVDDSQLPKDRFSAERLKGVDSTLKIQPAELGDSAVYLCASSSSSGGRDTQYFGPGTRLTVL.